What follows are 7 T cell receptor beta chains derived from one specimen sequenced in a study of PD-L1 blockade in urothelial cancer. Profiling relied on immunoSEQ multiplex PCR, and the TCRdb table lists in-frame clones only, not all of them. This repertoire shows 70,000 to 90,000 clones, over 75% found once; its top ten account for approximately 15%. As for time point: pretreatment peripheral blood. Sequencing used PBMCs, obtained around atezolizumab (anti-PD-L1) treatment. The receptor set was obtained from a man aged 55 to 70 with urothelial cancer.

The chain employs TRBV13 and TRBJ1-3; 12 bases agree with TRBD1. The CDR3 is made up of 18 amino acids. J was trimmed by 0 bases and V by 5 bases; bases with no gene match: 8. The germline gives CDR1 PRHDT, CDR2 FYEKMQ (reference sequence). CDR3 in DNA: TGTGCCAGCAGCCGGGGACAGGGGGCTATCCACTCTGGAAACACCATATATTTT. Translation: CASSRGQGAIHSGNTIYF.

The genes are TRBV19 and TRBJ1-1; no clear D. V lost 1 base to trimming and J lost 0 bases, with 6 bases between them. In germline, CDR1 is LNHDA, CDR2 SQIVND (reference sequence). The CDR3 covers 14 residues. The DNA of the CDR3 is TGTGCCAGTAGTATAGCCCTCGTGAACACTGAAGCTTTCTTT. It is translated as CASSIALVNTEAFF. Drawing the rest from reference TRBV19 and TRBJ1-1, the complete variable domain is DGGITQSPKYLFRKEGQNVTLSCEQNLNHDAMYWYRQDPGQGLRLIYYSQIVNDFQKGDIAEGYSVSREKKESFPLTVTSAQKNPTAFYLCASSIALVNTEAFFGQGTRLTVV.

This sequence joins TRBV5-5 and TRBJ2-7; 7 nucleotides agree with TRBD1. J was trimmed by 7 bases and V by 4 bases; bases with no gene match: 5. This CDR3 is built from 12 residues. Per germline, CDR1 SGHKS and CDR2 YYEKEE (reference sequence). CDR3: CASSRQGPEQYF. CDR3 bases: TGTGCCAGCAGCCGACAGGGTCCGGAGCAGTACTTC.

V usage is TRBV12-5 and J usage is TRBJ1-3, with 8 positions matching TRBD1. This CDR3 has 20 amino acids. The V gene's germline CDR1 is LGHNT and CDR2 FRNRAP. Unmatched junction bases numbered 18, after V lost 5 bases and J lost 0 bases. The CDR3 bases are TGTGCTAGTGGTGGGAACGACAGGGGAGGTTTACCTTTCTCTGGAAACACCATATATTTT. It codes for CASGGNDRGGLPFSGNTIYF.

This clone was observed a single time. V and J are TRBV27 and TRBJ2-1; 11 positions match TRBD2. The germline V gene encodes CDR1 MNHEY and CDR2 SMNVEV (reference sequence). J gave up 5 bases and V 6 bases, and 3 bases lay outside the gene matches. The CDR3 extends over 14 amino acids. The CDR3 coding sequence is TGTGCCAGCAGAGTAGCGGGAGGGAACAATGAGCAGTTCTTC. It codes for CASRVAGGNNEQFF.

The chain uses TRBV30 and TRBJ2-1, with a weak D call TRBD2 (6 bases). Germline V gene sequence: CDR1 GTSNPN, CDR2 SVGIG (reference sequence). Trimming stripped 3 bases from V and 0 bases from J, with 15 bases between. The CDR3 totals 16 residues. Here the CDR3 DNA reads TGTGCCTGGAGAATTCTCGGCGGGATCTCCTACAATGAGCAGTTCTTC. Its translation: CAWRILGGISYNEQFF.

The chain has TRBV5-4 and TRBJ2-7, with D perhaps TRBD2 (5 bases). The germline V gene has CDR1 SGHNT and CDR2 YYREEE (reference sequence). The V end lost 1 base, the J end lost 6 bases, and 11 bases lay between the germline ends. The CDR3 sequence is 13 residues long. The DNA for the CDR3 is TGTGCCAGCAGCTTGTTCACCAGCGGCGAGCAGTACTTC. This sequence encodes CASSLFTSGEQYF. The entire variable domain, with the rest obtained from reference TRBV5-4 and TRBJ2-7, is as follows: ETGVTQSPTHLIKTRGQQVTLRCSSQSGHNTVSWYQQALGQGPQFIFQYYREEENGRGNFPPRFSGLQFPNYSSELNVNALELDDSALYLCASSLFTSGEQYFGPGTRLTVT.